The rows below give T cell receptor beta chains drawn from one sample of a study of glioma-infiltrating T cells. TCRdb recomputed calls from the multiplex PCR reads with MiXCR, one row per CDR3 protein. The sample has 150,000 to 200,000 distinct CDR3 sequences; under 55% are singletons. Sequencing was done on a sample of glioma tissue, nonneoplastic brain tissue, or PBMCs (not recorded which). The receptors originated from a human donor with low-grade glioma or glioblastoma, undergoing nonglioma brain surgery, or in good health (not recorded which). Both conserved end residues are part of each CDR3. The order of the fields is V gene, clone size, D gene, J gene, CDR3 DNA, CDR3 protein. D genes are given only for firm matches. A row's size may be missing; if present it is once, few, many or a size class.

TRBV20-1	many	NA	TRBJ1-5	TGCAGTGCTAGAATAACAGGAGGGAGCAATCAGCCCCAGCATTTT	CSARITGGSNQPQHF
TRBV11-2	NA	NA	TRBJ2-7	TGTGCCAGCAGCTTCGCAGGGAGGAACGAGCAGTACTTC	CASSFAGRNEQYF
TRBV4-1	NA	TRBD2	TRBJ2-1	TGCGCCAGCAGACAATTCGGGACTAGCGGGAGCAATGAGGAGTTCTTC	CASRQFGTSGSNEEFF
TRBV7-2	NA	NA	TRBJ2-1	TGTGCCAGCAGCTTAGAATTGAGCAATGAGCAGTTCTTC	CASSLELSNEQFF
TRBV2	few	TRBD2	TRBJ2-7	TGTGCCAGCAGAGACCTCGGACTAGCGGGAACCTACGAGCAGTACTTC	CASRDLGLAGTYEQYF
TRBV20-1	once	TRBD1	TRBJ1-1	TGTAGTGCTCCACGACGACAGGGGAACGCTGAAGCTTTCTTT	CSAPRRQGNAEAFF
TRBV2	NA	TRBD2	TRBJ2-1	TGTGCCAGCAGACCGGGACTAGCGGAAGGGTATGAGCAGTTCTTC	CASRPGLAEGYEQFF
TRBV20-1	NA	TRBD2	TRBJ2-7	TGCAGTGCTAGGCGGGAACTAGCGTACAAGCAGTACTTC	CSARRELAYKQYF
TRBV12-3/TRBV12-4	NA	NA	TRBJ2-4	TGTGCCAGGCGGGTGTTGGGATCCCACATTCAGTACTTC	CARRVLGSHIQYF
TRBV5-1	NA	NA	TRBJ1-2	TGCGCCAGCGAACCGGGACTCAACCCTAACTATGGCTACACCTTC	CASEPGLNPNYGYTF
TRBV20-1	many	TRBD2	TRBJ2-3	TGCAGTGCCGAGAGCCTAGCGGGAGAAGATACGCAGTATTTT	CSAESLAGEDTQYF
TRBV2	NA	TRBD1	TRBJ1-5	TGTGCCAGCGCTTGGACAGGGGGCACTTTTCAGCCCCAGCATTTT	CASAWTGGTFQPQHF
TRBV3-1	many	TRBD2	TRBJ2-7	TGTGCCAGCAGCCTAGCGGGAGGCTTTTACGAGCAGTACTTC	CASSLAGGFYEQYF
TRBV3-1	NA	TRBD2	TRBJ2-5	TGTGCCAGCAGCCAAGCGGTTAGCGGGACGGAGACCCAGTACTTC	CASSQAVSGTETQYF
TRBV6-6	NA	NA	TRBJ2-7	TGTGCCAGCAGACATAAACCGTCCTACGAGCAGTACTTC	CASRHKPSYEQYF
TRBV28	many	TRBD1	TRBJ2-7	TGTGCCACCCTAGGACAGGGTCGGTTACAGTACTTC	CATLGQGRLQYF
TRBV5-1	many	NA	TRBJ1-1	TGCGCCAGCAGCTTGTTTGGCAGGATGAACACTGAAGCTTTCTTT	CASSLFGRMNTEAFF
TRBV7-2	many	NA	TRBJ2-2	TGTGCCAGCAGCCGCCCGGGTACCGGGGAGCTGTTTTTT	CASSRPGTGELFF